This T cell receptor beta chain was sequenced for a study of cytotoxic CD8 clonotypes in ibrutinib-treated CLL. Study-level information: On average, approximately 95,000 productive rearrangements and over 250,000 productive templates per sample.

Whole-study results and caveats: Treatment left the uncommon public clonotypes either contracted or stable in frequency. Clonality correlated strongly with circulating CD8+ T cells and exceeded age-matched healthy donors at baseline.

Sequenced by immunoSEQ multiplex PCR; TCRdb stores in-frame clones only, minus some. The table has hundreds of thousands of clones, under 80% seen once. This clone appeared a few times. No antigen is known for it. The germline gives CDR1 SGHNT, CDR2 YENEEA. The CDR3 consists of 16 residues. The ends lost 5 bases at V and 4 bases at J; junction bases unmatched: 8. Sample: PBMCs, taken after 24 months of ibrutinib treatment. The receptor was derived from a human donor with chronic lymphocytic leukemia. The genes are TRBV11-3 and TRBJ2-1; TRBD2 matches at 10 bases. The CDR3: CASSDSSGRAYNEQFF. For the CDR3, the DNA is TGTGCCAGCAGCGATTCAAGCGGGAGGGCTTACAATGAGCAGTTCTTC. Full variable domain (missing parts from reference TRBV11-3 and TRBJ2-1): EAGVVQSPRYKIIEKKQPVAFWCNPISGHNTLYWYLQNLGQGPELLIRYENEEAVDDSQLPKDRFSAERLKGVDSTLKIQPAELGDSAVYLCASSDSSGRAYNEQFFGPGTRLTVL.